A selection of T cell receptor beta chains follows, all from one sample in a study of T-cell memory formation after mild COVID-19. From the 5' RACE reads, TCRdb called clonotypes with MiXCR, one entry per CDR3 protein. The sample yields roughly 100,000 distinct CDR3 sequences, about 18% seen once. What was sequenced was PBMCs or a T cell subset sorted from them (not recorded which). Receptor source: an adult woman who had mild COVID-19 (a few samples of this study predate the infection). Cell type and time point are not known. Each CDR3 is given with its conserved first and last residue. D genes are given only for firm matches. The size of a clone is reported for some rows only, either as once, few or many, or as a class for expanded clones.

V: TRBV9; size: once; D: -; J: TRBJ2-7; CDR3: CASSPRRGGSPTNYEQYF; DNA: TGTGCCAGCAGCCCTCGTAGGGGGGGTAGCCCAACGAACTACGAGCAGTACTTC
V: TRBV7-6; size: many; D: TRBD1; J: TRBJ2-7; CDR3: CASSKSDRGSDEQYF; DNA: TGTGCCAGCAGCAAGTCGGACAGGGGAAGTGACGAGCAGTACTTC
V: TRBV6-2/TRBV6-3; size: few; D: -; J: TRBJ2-7; CDR3: CASSSWTVSYEQYF; DNA: TGTGCCAGCAGTTCCTGGACAGTCTCCTACGAGCAGTACTTC
V: TRBV20-1; size: -; D: -; J: TRBJ2-4; CDR3: CSARQGGNIQYF; DNA: TGCAGTGCTAGGCAAGGGGGAAACATTCAGTACTTC
V: TRBV12-3/TRBV12-4; size: -; D: -; J: TRBJ2-1; CDR3: CASSLPVNEQFF; DNA: TGTGCCAGCAGTCTACCAGTGAATGAGCAGTTCTTC
V: TRBV18; size: -; D: -; J: TRBJ2-3; CDR3: CASSPFRTDTQYF; DNA: TGTGCCAGCTCACCTTTTCGGACAGATACGCAGTATTTT
V: TRBV6-2/TRBV6-3; size: few; D: -; J: TRBJ2-3; CDR3: CASSYWGIRTDTQYF; DNA: TGTGCCAGCAGTTACTGGGGGATACGAACAGATACGCAGTATTTT
V: TRBV4-3; size: -; D: TRBD2; J: TRBJ2-7; CDR3: CASSQDAVRGLAVGYEQYF; DNA: TGCGCCAGCAGCCAAGATGCTGTGAGAGGGCTAGCGGTGGGCTACGAGCAGTACTTC
V: TRBV3-1; size: few; D: TRBD1; J: TRBJ2-3; CDR3: CASSQAQGADTQYF; DNA: TGTGCCAGCAGCCAAGCCCAGGGGGCAGATACGCAGTATTTT
V: TRBV24-1; size: few; D: -; J: TRBJ2-2; CDR3: CATSRTTRNTGELFF; DNA: TGTGCCACCAGCAGGACAACCAGGAACACCGGGGAGCTGTTTTTT
V: TRBV6-2/TRBV6-3; size: many; D: TRBD1; J: TRBJ1-5; CDR3: CASSYSTGGNQPQHF; DNA: TGTGCCAGCAGTTACTCGACAGGGGGCAATCAGCCCCAGCATTTT
V: TRBV9; size: few; D: TRBD2; J: TRBJ2-1; CDR3: CASSASGGATYNEQFF; DNA: TGTGCCAGCAGCGCTTCCGGGGGGGCCACGTACAATGAGCAGTTCTTC
V: TRBV4-1; size: few; D: TRBD2; J: TRBJ2-7; CDR3: CASSQGGGGPYEQYF; DNA: TGCGCCAGCAGCCAAGGGGGCGGGGGTCCCTACGAGCAGTACTTC
V: TRBV5-1; size: -; D: -; J: TRBJ2-7; CDR3: CASSLRIGEEQYF; DNA: TGCGCCAGCAGCTTGCGTATCGGGGAAGAGCAGTACTTC
V: TRBV7-9; size: few; D: TRBD2; J: TRBJ2-7; CDR3: CASSPSLAANPYEQYF; DNA: TGTGCCAGCAGCCCTTCGCTAGCGGCGAACCCCTACGAGCAGTACTTC
V: TRBV10-3; size: -; D: -; J: TRBJ1-1; CDR3: CAISESTGGMNTEAFF; DNA: TGTGCCATCAGTGAGTCGACGGGGGGTATGAACACTGAAGCTTTCTTT
V: TRBV5-5; size: -; D: -; J: TRBJ2-2; CDR3: CASSVSVNTGELFF; DNA: TGTGCCAGCAGCGTTAGCGTGAACACCGGGGAGCTGTTTTTT
V: TRBV4-1; size: -; D: -; J: TRBJ2-4; CDR3: CASSPQGPSDIQYF; DNA: TGCGCCAGCAGCCCTCAGGGGCCCTCTGACATTCAGTACTTC
V: TRBV4-3; size: few; D: TRBD2; J: TRBJ2-1; CDR3: CASSIGASGSNEQFF; DNA: TGCGCCAGCTCTATCGGAGCTAGCGGGAGCAATGAGCAGTTCTTC
V: TRBV4-2; size: -; D: TRBD2; J: TRBJ2-7; CDR3: CASSQDWASGGSLWIYEQYF; DNA: TGTGCCAGCAGCCAAGATTGGGCTAGCGGGGGCTCGTTATGGATCTACGAGCAGTACTTC
V: TRBV14; size: -; D: TRBD1; J: TRBJ2-7; CDR3: CASSQYRGSREQYF; DNA: TGTGCCAGCAGCCAATACAGGGGATCGCGGGAGCAGTACTTC
V: TRBV20-1; size: -; D: TRBD1; J: TRBJ2-7; CDR3: CSARDGTGSSYEQYF; DNA: TGCAGTGCTAGGGACGGGACAGGTAGCTCCTACGAGCAGTACTTC
V: TRBV9; size: -; D: -; J: TRBJ2-7; CDR3: CASSVEAVPYEQYF; DNA: TGTGCCAGCAGCGTAGAGGCAGTACCCTACGAGCAGTACTTC
V: TRBV4-3; size: -; D: -; J: TRBJ2-7; CDR3: CASSQDLNWERAYEQYF; DNA: TGCGCCAGCAGCCAAGATCTTAACTGGGAACGGGCCTACGAGCAGTACTTC
V: TRBV2; size: -; D: TRBD1; J: TRBJ2-7; CDR3: CASSERTGDEQYF; DNA: TGTGCCAGCAGTGAAAGAACAGGGGACGAGCAGTACTTC
V: TRBV3-1; size: many; D: -; J: TRBJ2-3; CDR3: CASSQVRDFGDTQYF; DNA: TGTGCCAGCAGCCAAGTCCGGGACTTCGGTGATACGCAGTATTTT
V: TRBV2; size: -; D: TRBD1; J: TRBJ1-2; CDR3: CASSEEARDRVNYGYTF; DNA: TGTGCCAGCAGTGAAGAGGCGCGGGACAGGGTTAACTATGGCTACACCTTC
V: TRBV6-5; size: many; D: -; J: TRBJ2-1; CDR3: CASSPDPGVNEQFF; DNA: TGTGCCAGCAGCCCCGATCCAGGGGTAAATGAGCAGTTCTTC
V: TRBV6-5; size: -; D: TRBD2; J: TRBJ2-7; CDR3: CASSPGLAADYEQYF; DNA: TGTGCCAGCAGCCCTGGACTAGCGGCAGATTACGAGCAGTACTTC
V: TRBV21-1; size: -; D: -; J: TRBJ1-6; CDR3: CASSKGAYYNSPLHF; DNA: TGTGCCAGCAGCAAAGGCGCATACTATAATTCACCCCTCCACTTT
V: TRBV20-1; size: few; D: -; J: TRBJ2-5; CDR3: CSAPFGETQYF; DNA: TGCAGTGCTCCTTTTGGGGAGACCCAGTACTTC
V: TRBV2; size: -; D: -; J: TRBJ1-3; CDR3: CASSVLVQRGGNTIYF; DNA: TGTGCCAGCAGTGTTTTAGTCCAACGAGGAGGAAACACCATATATTTT
V: TRBV7-6; size: -; D: TRBD2; J: TRBJ2-7; CDR3: CASSTGTSPYEQYF; DNA: TGTGCCAGCAGCACCGGGACTAGCCCCTACGAGCAGTACTTC
V: TRBV10-3; size: few; D: TRBD2; J: TRBJ2-1; CDR3: CAISDTSVMRTYNEQFF; DNA: TGTGCCATCAGTGACACTAGCGTGATGAGGACCTACAATGAGCAGTTCTTC
V: TRBV7-7; size: once; D: -; J: TRBJ2-2; CDR3: CASRPVGNTGELFF; DNA: TGTGCTAGCAGGCCGGTAGGGAACACCGGGGAGCTGTTTTTT
V: TRBV6-6; size: -; D: -; J: TRBJ2-2; CDR3: CASSYFSPNTGELFF; DNA: TGTGCCAGCAGTTATTTCAGTCCGAACACCGGGGAGCTGTTTTTT
V: TRBV15; size: -; D: -; J: TRBJ2-5; CDR3: CATSRDREGQETQYF; DNA: TGTGCCACCAGCAGGGACAGGGAGGGGCAAGAGACCCAGTACTTC
V: TRBV5-1; size: few; D: TRBD1; J: TRBJ2-7; CDR3: CASSPGQGVTEQYF; DNA: TGCGCCAGCAGCCCCGGACAGGGCGTAACCGAGCAGTACTTC
V: TRBV9; size: -; D: -; J: TRBJ2-3; CDR3: CASSVESGELIRDTQYF; DNA: TGTGCCAGCAGCGTAGAGTCGGGGGAGCTTATCAGAGATACGCAGTATTTT
V: TRBV7-9; size: -; D: -; J: TRBJ1-2; CDR3: CASSLARQGNYGYTF; DNA: TGTGCCAGCAGCTTAGCGAGGCAGGGTAACTATGGCTACACCTTC
V: TRBV5-6; size: few; D: -; J: TRBJ2-1; CDR3: CASSLVRTSYNEQFF; DNA: TGTGCCAGCAGCTTGGTCCGTACCTCCTACAATGAGCAGTTCTTC
V: TRBV9; size: -; D: TRBD2; J: TRBJ2-1; CDR3: CASSVDPSGMISYNEQFF; DNA: TGTGCCAGCAGCGTAGATCCTAGCGGCATGATCTCCTACAATGAGCAGTTCTTC
V: TRBV9; size: -; D: -; J: TRBJ1-1; CDR3: CASSSGGIEAFF; DNA: TGTGCCAGCAGCAGCGGGGGAATTGAAGCTTTCTTT
V: TRBV19; size: few; D: -; J: TRBJ2-1; CDR3: CASSMVASSYNEQFF; DNA: TGTGCCAGTAGTATGGTTGCTAGCTCCTACAATGAGCAGTTCTTC
V: TRBV12-3/TRBV12-4; size: -; D: -; J: TRBJ2-7; CDR3: CASSLGTAEQYF; DNA: TGTGCCAGCAGTTTAGGGACAGCCGAGCAGTACTTC
V: TRBV4-1; size: few; D: TRBD1; J: TRBJ2-1; CDR3: CASSQPDRVAYNEQFF; DNA: TGCGCCAGCAGCCAACCGGACAGGGTGGCCTACAATGAGCAGTTCTTC
V: TRBV5-1; size: many; D: -; J: TRBJ2-7; CDR3: CASSLSPGAELYEQYF; DNA: TGCGCCAGCAGCTTGTCCCCCGGGGCCGAACTTTACGAGCAGTACTTC
V: TRBV18; size: -; D: -; J: TRBJ1-2; CDR3: CASSARQTYGYTF; DNA: TGTGCCAGCTCCGCCAGACAGACCTATGGCTACACCTTC
V: TRBV6-5; size: -; D: TRBD1; J: TRBJ2-2; CDR3: CASKSGQGAMIGGELFF; DNA: TGTGCCAGCAAATCGGGACAGGGGGCGATGATCGGCGGGGAGCTGTTTTTT
V: TRBV12-3/TRBV12-4; size: -; D: -; J: TRBJ2-5; CDR3: CASSHTYRELLETQYF; DNA: TGTGCCAGCAGCCATACCTACAGGGAGCTCTTGGAGACCCAGTACTTC
V: TRBV7-9; size: -; D: -; J: TRBJ2-7; CDR3: CASVRGLTYYEQYF; DNA: TGTGCCAGTGTTAGAGGACTCACGTACTACGAGCAGTACTTC
V: TRBV27; size: few; D: TRBD1; J: TRBJ1-4; CDR3: CASSGAGGYSEKLFF; DNA: TGTGCCAGCAGTGGGGCAGGGGGCTACAGCGAAAAACTGTTTTTT
V: TRBV5-1; size: -; D: TRBD2; J: TRBJ2-1; CDR3: CASSLRLAGVKMVDEQFF; DNA: TGCGCCAGCAGCTTACGACTAGCGGGAGTAAAGATGGTCGATGAGCAGTTCTTC
V: TRBV9; size: -; D: -; J: TRBJ1-5; CDR3: CASSVGGNSNQPQHF; DNA: TGTGCCAGCAGCGTAGGGGGGAATAGCAATCAGCCCCAGCATTTT
V: TRBV7-8; size: -; D: TRBD2; J: TRBJ2-1; CDR3: CASSPSSRRGGKKNDEQFF; DNA: TGTGCCAGCAGCCCCAGCTCGCGGCGGGGGGGCAAGAAAAACGATGAGCAGTTCTTC
V: TRBV7-2; size: -; D: TRBD1; J: TRBJ2-7; CDR3: CASSLGQYYEQYF; DNA: TGTGCCAGCAGCCTGGGACAGTACTACGAGCAGTACTTC
V: TRBV2; size: many; D: -; J: TRBJ2-1; CDR3: CASSEASAGMAFNEQFF; DNA: TGTGCCAGCAGTGAAGCCTCCGCGGGGATGGCCTTCAATGAGCAGTTCTTC